These 3 T cell receptor beta chains came from one sample sequenced in a study of technical replicates of blood from several donors. Some clones are missing from TCRdb's copy, which holds only in-frame ones; the method was immunoSEQ multiplex PCR. The table shows roughly 68,000 clones, with roughly 97% occurring only once. The sample consisted of T cells isolated from PBMCs. The receptors come from a human donor in good health.

The V gene is TRBV6-5, the J gene TRBJ1-1; tentative D call: TRBD1 (6 bases). CDR1 MNHEY and CDR2 SVGAGI come from the germline V gene. The CDR3 is 14 amino acids. With 6 bases removed from V and 7 bases from J, the gap between germline ends came to 18 bases. The CDR3 spells CASRQRGDMIEAFF. CDR3 nucleotide sequence: TGTGCCAGCAGGCAGCGGGGGGACATGATTGAAGCTTTCTTT.

This chain connects TRBV5-1 to TRBJ1-1; D call uncertain. The V end lost 6 bases, the J end lost 4 bases, and 13 bases lay between the germline ends. CDR1 is SGHRS and CDR2 is YFSETQ in the germline V gene. This CDR3 region has 13 residues. CDR3: CASMSEFRTEAFF. The CDR3 coding sequence is TGCGCCAGCATGTCGGAGTTTCGCACTGAAGCTTTCTTT.

The V gene is TRBV13, the J gene TRBJ1-4; 8 bases line up with TRBD1. The V gene end was trimmed by 4 bases and the J gene end by 3 bases; junction bases not matched to a gene: 7. Germline CDR1 PRHDT, CDR2 FYEKMQ (reference sequence). The CDR3 totals 16 residues. This CDR3 is CASSSFRGPANEKLFF. Here the CDR3 DNA reads TGTGCCAGCAGCTCCTTCAGGGGGCCGGCTAATGAAAAACTGTTTTTT.